This T cell receptor beta chain was found in a study of T-cell memory formation after mild COVID-19 (dated by TCRdb to the early 2020s). With respect to the entire study: TCR sequence clusters from the two donors were found to be largely donor specific. Longitudinal TCRalpha and TCRbeta repertoire sequencing tracked T-cell clones expanding and contracting after mild COVID-19 in a couple of donors. The cohort was made up of two young adult volunteers, one female and one male, who were previously healthy. What the study reported, not specific to this receptor: The study included only a couple of mild cases, and larger cohorts that include severe cases with pre-infection samples were judged to be necessary. Clones that contracted from day 15 to 85 showed balanced CD4/CD8 phenotypes, whereas a second wave of clones that expanded from day 15 to 37 leaned towards CD4+. The second-wave clones that peaked on day 37 were not confirmed to be SARS-CoV-2 specific. The detection of some responding clones in pre-infection memory suggests that pre-existing cross-reactive memory T cells joined the SARS-CoV-2 response. Contracting CD4+ clones appeared mostly in the CM and EM memory subsets, whereas CD8+ clones were enriched in EMRA.

Ficoll-Paque density gradient centrifugation was the method used to isolate PBMCs. From cysteine to phenylalanine, the CDR3 is 13 amino acids long. Just CDR3 DNA is preserved here, 39 bases in frame from base 1. Trimming at the junction amounts to 2 bases on V and 6 bases on J, and the germline ends lie 8 bases apart. The CDR1 and CDR2 encoded by the germline V gene are SGHDT and YYEEEE. The data were produced on an Illumina NovaSeq 6000. Using 5'RACE with constant-segment primers, TCRalpha and TCRbeta cDNA libraries were constructed, with sample barcodes and unique molecular identifiers added in the process. Trizol reagent was used to extract RNA from every sample. The libraries were amplified in two PCR steps, and the second step added a second sample barcode and Illumina TruSeq adapters. Sequencing of libraries was performed on an Illumina NovaSeq with 2 x 150 bp paired-end reads. Per the original workflow: The reads were demultiplexed and collapsed into UMI-guided consensus sequences using migec v1.2.7. With mixcr v2.1.11, UMI consensuses were aligned to TRA and TRB V and J templates and assembled into clonotypes. A clonotype was counted as expanded or contracted only when both edgeR and NoisET called the clonotype significant, with the noise models trained on biological replicates. For edgeR calls, the thresholds were a false discovery rate-adjusted p below 0.01 and a log2 fold-change of 1. PCA with hierarchical clustering of max-normalized trajectories of the 1000 most abundant clonotypes was used as exploratory dynamics analysis. Each responding clone was given a CD4 or CD8 phenotype based on the CD4+ and CD8+ repertoires, which had been sequenced separately. TCRdb trimmed the raw reads at Q25, called clones with MiXCR and kept productive beta chains. Rows with one shared CDR3 protein collapse into an entry with the most common genes and DNA. The authors' filters were not applied to this entry. The sample profile shows fewer than 450,000 distinct CDR3 sequences; 20% to 25% of them were found once. The ten largest clones represent 7.5% to 10% of the sample.

This clonotype was counted at least ten times. This clone's antigen is unknown. The input lacks base qualities; no much larger clone sits a single base away. The sequencing sample was made of PBMCs or a T cell subset sorted from them (not recorded which). The rearranged segments are TRBV5-6 and TRBJ2-2, with the D gene not confidently named. This receptor was taken from an adult woman who had mild COVID-19 (a few samples of this study predate the infection). The sample titles of this study are shuffled in the database, so cell type and time point are left out; the donor was told from shared clones. The nucleotide sequence is TGTGCCAGCAGCTTTTGGGGATCCGGGGAGCTGTTTTTT. The translation is CASSFWGSGELFF.